This TCR beta chain was captured by sequencing in a study of T cells in Graves' hyperthyroidism and ophthalmopathy. Authors of the study amplified TCR beta CDR3 regions from RNA transcripts. HTBI primers were used for first-round RT-PCR of the TCR CDR3. Each CDR3 protein is one row after TCRdb ran MiXCR on the multiplex PCR reads. This sample has hundreds of thousands of distinct CDR3 sequences, with about 14% found just once. Across 18 months, stable Graves' hyperthyroidism was marked by no progression to ophthalmopathy. Those with hyperthyroidism were 18 to 65 years old, newly diagnosed, and ill for under 2 months. Together with thyroid ultrasound, orbital computed tomography, serum thyroxine and TRAb, clinical symptoms were used for diagnoses. Fresh peripheral blood, 10 ml, was the source of the PBMCs. V was pared by 11 bases and J by 6 bases, with 13 bases between. The length of the CDR3 is 11 residues. Per germline, CDR1 SNHLY and CDR2 FYNNEI.

Many counts were recorded for this clonotype. This clonotype was sampled from a woman aged 18-29 years with Graves' hyperthyroidism. Sequencing was performed on blood. The chain links TRBV2 to TRBJ1-1; D not certain. This CDR3 is CARGGYAEAFF. CDR3 bases: TGTGCCCGCGGAGGGTACGCTGAAGCTTTCTTT.